Reported below is one TCR beta chain. This entry is derived from a study of T cells in Graves' hyperthyroidism and ophthalmopathy. The CDR3 length is 12 residues. V was clipped by 2 bases and J by 15 bases, with 14 bases between them. The germline V gene encodes CDR1 WSHSY and CDR2 SAAADI. The CDR3 regions of TCR beta were amplified from RNA transcripts. The study used the HTBI primer set for a first-round RT-PCR of the TCR CDR3. MiXCR, applied by TCRdb to the multiplex PCR reads, yields one record per CDR3 protein. The table has roughly 720,000 distinct CDR3 sequences, approximately 15% seen once. The clonotype comes from a man aged 50 to 59 with Graves' hyperthyroidism. The source material was blood. This rearrangement joins TRBV10-2 to TRBJ2-1; D possibly uses TRBD1 or TRBD2 (5 bases each). The CDR3 coding sequence is TGCGCCAGCAGTGAGGACGGGACGGTCCGGTTCTTC. Protein product: CASSEDGTVRFF.